This TCR beta chain comes out of a study of shared clonotypes between healthy human individuals. Note on this clone: Its antigen remains unknown.

Adult donors, all healthy and HIV-negative, had no recent acute infections or vaccinations. The CDR3 spans 14 residues. The germline gives CDR1 MDHEN, CDR2 SYDVKM. Losses at the gene ends were 6 bases for V and 7 bases for J; bases not matched to a gene: 10. Repertoires were generated with immunoSEQ multiplex PCR, while TCRdb's copy carries only in-frame clones and drops some. Altogether 110,000 or so clones are present, approximately 70% being singletons, with the ten largest covering roughly 25%. Study-level results: Owing to a small donor count, the genetic and exposure-history diversity represented was limited. Against clonotypes common to all four donors, non-shared ones had lower generation probabilities.

The sample taken for sequencing was memory CD8+ T cells sorted from blood. Subset: CD45RO+ cells pooled with CCR7-negative TemRA cells. The clonotype was recovered from a woman in her twenties or thirties in good health. This chain uses TRBV28 with TRBJ2-7, with 9 bases matching TRBD1. The CDR3 is CASREPGQGEEQYF. The CDR3 DNA follows: TGTGCCAGCAGGGAACCGGGACAGGGTGAAGAGCAGTACTTC.